The 23 T cell receptor beta chains below were found in one sample sequenced in a study of technical replicates of blood from several donors. Libraries were prepared by immunoSEQ multiplex PCR; TCRdb keeps only in-frame clonotypes and omits some of them. The sample yields around 17,000 clones, over 75% seen once. The sequenced sample was PBMCs. The origin of the receptors is a human donor in good health. Some clones in this sample may be carry-over from other donors' samples.

The chain is built from TRBV2 and TRBJ1-6; D is perhaps TRBD1 (6 bases). This CDR3 comprises 15 residues. Looked up from germline, CDR1 is SNHLY and CDR2 is FYNNEI. With 4 bases removed from V and 8 bases from J, the gap between germline ends came to 15 bases. DNA of the CDR3: TGTGCCAGCAGTGTCGAGAGGACAGTTGATTCACCCCTCCACTTT. It yields the protein CASSVERTVDSPLHF.

J is TRBJ1-2 and V is TRBV2; TRBD1 agrees at 7 bases. V lost 6 bases, J lost 7 bases, and 8 bases stayed unmatched. There are 13 residues in the CDR3. Germline CDR1 reads SNHLY; CDR2 reads FYNNEI. CDR3 region: CASRGPDRFGYTF. In DNA form, the CDR3 reads TGTGCCAGCAGGGGCCCGGACAGGTTTGGCTACACCTTC.

This clone was counted a single time. The chain carries TRBV10-2 and TRBJ2-5; D perhaps matches TRBD1 (7 bases). Trimming removed 3 bases at V and 5 bases at J, with 28 bases between. The CDR3 contains 19 residues. CDR1 and CDR2 (germline): WSHSY, SAAADI. The CDR3 protein is CASSDRTPGQYLRGETQYF. The CDR3 DNA reads as TGCGCCAGCAGTGATCGGACCCCGGGACAGTATCTTCGGGGGGAGACCCAGTACTTC.

This chain links TRBV4-2 with TRBJ1-6; D gene unclear. Germline lookup yields CDR1 LGHNA and CDR2 YNFKEQ. This CDR3 spans 14 amino acids. V lost 0 bases, J lost 7 bases, and 7 bases lay in between. The CDR3 DNA follows: TGTGCCAGCAGCCAAGATGTGGAGAATTCACCCCTCCACTTT. Amino acid sequence: CASSQDVENSPLHF.

This rearrangement joins TRBV19 to TRBJ1-1, with D possibly matching TRBD1 (5 bases). Per the germline V gene, CDR1 is LNHDA and CDR2 is SQIVND (reference sequence). The CDR3 extends over 15 amino acids. The V end was cut by 5 bases, the J end by 3 bases, with 16 bases between. The CDR3 DNA reads TGTGCCAGTAGTGCGCTGAACGGAGGGGACACTGAAGCTTTCTTT. As protein: CASSALNGGDTEAFF.

In nucleotides, the CDR3 is TGTGCCAGCAGCGGACAGGGAGTCGGCACTGAAGCTTTCTTT. Protein product: CASSGQGVGTEAFF. The V call is TRBV11-2, the J call TRBJ1-1, with 8 bases matching TRBD1. The CDR3 sequence is 14 residues long. With 5 bases clipped from V and 4 bases from J, the junction kept 6 bases outside the gene matches. Germline V gives CDR1 SGHAT, CDR2 FQNNGV.

V and J are TRBV27 and TRBJ2-3; D possibly corresponds to TRBD1 (5 bases). Trimming took 2 bases from V and 8 from J, leaving 11 bases between them. In germline, CDR1 is MNHEY, CDR2 SMNVEV (reference sequence). The CDR3 loop spans 13 amino acids. The CDR3 DNA sequence: TGTGCCAGCAGTTTAACAGGTCCGGCTACGCAGTATTTT. It specifies CASSLTGPATQYF.

The chain carries TRBV2 and TRBJ1-1; possibly TRBD1 for D (6 bases). Per germline, CDR1 SNHLY and CDR2 FYNNEI. Trimming took 11 bases from V and 0 from J, leaving 22 bases between them. The CDR3 has 16 residues. The CDR3 DNA reads TGTGCCGGCGCACAGGGTAGATTGGGAATGAACACTGAAGCTTTCTTT. This encodes CAGAQGRLGMNTEAFF. Based on the CDR3 plus reference TRBV2 and TRBJ1-1, the full variable domain is EPEVTQTPSHQVTQMGQEVILRCVPISNHLYFYWYRQILGQKVEFLVSFYNNEISEKSEIFDDQFSVERPDGSNFTLKIRSTKLEDSAMYFCAGAQGRLGMNTEAFFGQGTRLTVV.

This sequence joins TRBV25-1 and TRBJ1-4; 8 bases agree with TRBD1. The CDR3 runs to 15 residues. The ends lost 6 bases at V and 6 bases at J; junction bases unmatched: 9. From germline, CDR1 is MGHDK and CDR2 SYGVNS. For the CDR3, the DNA is TGTGCCAGCAGCTCCCAGACAGGGGCGGATGAAAAACTGTTTTTT. Translated, it gives CASSSQTGADEKLFF.

The chain recombines TRBV9 with TRBJ1-1; D is undetermined. Trimming removed 0 bases from V and 8 bases from J, with 14 bases in between. The CDR3 extends over 14 amino acids. The germline CDR1 and CDR2 sequences are SGDLS and YYNGEE. CDR3 sequence (DNA): TGTGCCAGCAGCGTAGATGGCAGAGAGGCAGAAGCTTTCTTT. Translated: CASSVDGREAEAFF.

This clone was seen a few times. This sequence joins TRBV11-3 and TRBJ1-1, with D perhaps matching TRBD1 (5 bases). Germline V CDR1 and CDR2: SGHNT, YENEEA. Deletions cut 0 bases from V and 6 bases from J, with 8 bases between. This CDR3 contains 13 residues. In DNA form, the CDR3 reads TGTGCCAGCAGCTTAGATCGGGGGGCTGAAGCTTTCTTT. Translated, it gives CASSLDRGAEAFF.

The chain couples TRBV19 to TRBJ2-7; 7 bases map to TRBD1. V dropped 5 bases and J dropped 2; count of bases not matched to a gene: 6. This CDR3 has 14 residues. The germline V gene has CDR1 LNHDA and CDR2 SQIVND (reference sequence). CDR3 protein: CASSVQTGPYEQYF. The CDR3 DNA reads TGTGCCAGTAGTGTCCAGACAGGGCCCTACGAGCAGTACTTC.

V usage is TRBV18 and J usage is TRBJ2-7, with 8 bases matching TRBD1. After removal of 5 bases from V and 6 bases from J, the junction contained 12 bases not matched to a gene. The length of the CDR3 is 15 residues. Germline values: CDR1 KGHSH, CDR2 LQKENI. The CDR3 DNA follows: TGTGCCAGCTCAAAACCACAGGGGGGTGGATTCGAGCAGTACTTC. Translating it yields CASSKPQGGGFEQYF.

The chain uses TRBV6-5 and TRBJ2-1; TRBD2 is a possible D gene (6 bases). V shed 5 bases and J shed 7 bases, with 18 bases lying between them. The germline V gene has CDR1 MNHEY and CDR2 SVGAGI. There are 15 residues in the CDR3. The CDR3 loop is CASSTPAGGRNEQFF. CDR3 DNA sequence: TGTGCCAGCAGTACACCGGCCGGGGGAAGGAATGAGCAGTTCTTC.

CDR3 sequence reads: CASRSSNRGDTEAFF. The CDR3 DNA follows: TGTGCCAGTAGGTCCTCCAACCGGGGGGACACTGAAGCTTTCTTT. This chain uses TRBV19 with TRBJ1-1; TRBD1 might be the D (5 bases). Trimming took off 6 bases at V and 3 bases at J, with 17 bases between the two ends. The CDR3 is made up of 15 amino acids. From germline, CDR1 is LNHDA and CDR2 SQIVND (reference sequence).

The chain carries TRBV7-9 and TRBJ2-1, with a tentative D call TRBD2 (5 bases). The CDR3 consists of 14 residues. V lost 1 base to trimming and J lost 8 bases, with 12 bases between them. Germline V gene data show CDR1 as SEHNR and CDR2 as FQNEAQ (reference sequence). The CDR3 DNA sequence: TGTGCCAGCAGCTTAGGGCGGGTAGGGCATGAGCAGTTCTTC. Amino acid sequence: CASSLGRVGHEQFF.

This chain joins TRBV28 and TRBJ2-7; tentatively, D is TRBD2 (6 bases). This CDR3 region has 16 residues. Germline values: CDR1 MDHEN, CDR2 SYDVKM. V was shortened by 7 bases and J by 0 bases, with 19 bases between the two germline ends. As DNA, the CDR3 is TGTGCCAGCACCCCCTTCCTCGGGAGCTCCTCCTACGAGCAGTACTTC. Translating it yields CASTPFLGSSSYEQYF. Using reference TRBV28 and TRBJ2-7 for the parts outside the CDR3, the full variable domain is DVKVTQSSRYLVKRTGEKVFLECVQDMDHENMFWYRQDPGLGLRLIYFSYDVKMKEKGDIPEGYSVSREKKERFSLILESASTNQTSMYLCASTPFLGSSSYEQYFGPGTRLTVT.

The chain uses TRBV7-8 and TRBJ1-3; TRBD1 agrees at 7 bases. With 0 bases clipped from V and 4 bases from J, the junction kept 6 bases outside the gene matches. This CDR3 spans 16 amino acids. Per the germline V gene, CDR1 is SGHVS and CDR2 is FQNEAQ. CDR3 amino acids: CASSLALRGQGNTIYF. CDR3 nucleotide sequence: TGTGCCAGCAGCTTAGCACTAAGGGGGCAAGGAAACACCATATATTTT.

The chain carries TRBV28 and TRBJ2-2; D not certain. Per germline, CDR1 MDHEN and CDR2 SYDVKM. CDR3 length: 17 residues. Trimming took off 4 bases at V and 6 bases at J, with 21 bases between the two ends. The CDR3 here is CASSSPSFFEAAGELFF. Here the CDR3 DNA reads TGTGCCAGCAGTTCGCCATCCTTTTTCGAGGCCGCCGGGGAGCTGTTTTTT.

The gene calls are TRBV7-9 and TRBJ2-7; the match to TRBD1 covers 7 bases. The CDR3 is 14 residues long. Losses at the gene ends were 2 bases for V and 3 bases for J; bases not matched to a gene: 4. Germline V gene sequence: CDR1 SEHNR, CDR2 FQNEAQ (reference sequence). The CDR3 reads CASSLTQGSYEQYF. Written as DNA, the CDR3 is TGTGCCAGCAGCTTAACACAGGGGAGCTACGAGCAGTACTTC.

This clone was counted a few times. This rearrangement joins TRBV7-9 to TRBJ2-5; no firm D call. Looked up from germline, CDR1 is SEHNR and CDR2 is FQNEAQ (reference sequence). V dropped 3 bases and J dropped 2 bases, with 10 bases sitting between them. The CDR3 extends over 14 amino acids. DNA of the CDR3: TGTGCCAGCAGCTTCTATAGAGCTCAAGAGACCCAGTACTTC. Translated: CASSFYRAQETQYF. The full variable domain, completed using reference TRBV7-9 and TRBJ2-5, is DTGVSQNPRHKITKRGQNVTFRCDPISEHNRLYWYRQTLGQGPEFLTYFQNEAQLEKSRLLSDRFSAERPKGSFSTLEIQRTEQGDSAMYLCASSFYRAQETQYFGPGTRLLVL.

The V and J genes are TRBV5-1 and TRBJ2-5, with 7 nucleotides matching TRBD2. CDR3 length: 16 residues. CDR1 and CDR2 from the germline V gene are SGHRS and YFSETQ. J gave up 1 base and V 3 bases, and 9 bases lay outside the gene matches. CDR3 in DNA: TGCGCCAGCAGCTCCGGGAGTAGCGGGCTCCAAGAGACCCAGTACTTC. Protein: CASSSGSSGLQETQYF.

V gene TRBV7-3 combines with J gene TRBJ2-1, with 13 bases lining up with TRBD2. The CDR3 extends over 15 amino acids. Germline CDR1 and CDR2: SGHTA and FQGTGA. V gave up 3 bases and J gave up 12 bases; unmatched junction bases: 8. CDR3 DNA sequence: TGTGCCAGCAGCTTGTACACTAGCGGGAGGGAGGGGCAGTTCTTC. It translates to CASSLYTSGREGQFF.